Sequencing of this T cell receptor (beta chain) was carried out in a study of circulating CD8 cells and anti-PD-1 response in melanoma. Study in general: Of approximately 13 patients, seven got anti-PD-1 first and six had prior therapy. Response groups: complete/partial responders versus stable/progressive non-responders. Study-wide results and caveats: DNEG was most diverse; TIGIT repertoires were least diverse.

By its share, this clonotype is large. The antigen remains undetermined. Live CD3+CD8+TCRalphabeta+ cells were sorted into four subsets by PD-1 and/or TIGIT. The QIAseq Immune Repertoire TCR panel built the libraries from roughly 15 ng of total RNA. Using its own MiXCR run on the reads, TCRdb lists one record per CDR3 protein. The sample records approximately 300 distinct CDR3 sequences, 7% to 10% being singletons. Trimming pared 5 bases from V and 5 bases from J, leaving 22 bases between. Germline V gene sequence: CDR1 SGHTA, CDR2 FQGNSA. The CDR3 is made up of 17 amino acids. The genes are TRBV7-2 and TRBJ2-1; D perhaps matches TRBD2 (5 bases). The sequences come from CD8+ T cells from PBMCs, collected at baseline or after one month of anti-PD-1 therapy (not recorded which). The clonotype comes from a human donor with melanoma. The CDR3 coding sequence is TGTGCCAGCAGCCTCTTTCTCTGGACTGACGCAAACAATGAGCAGTTCTTC. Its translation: CASSLFLWTDANNEQFF. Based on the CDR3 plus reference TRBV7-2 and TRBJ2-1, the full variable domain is GAGVSQSPSNKVTEKGKDVELRCDPISGHTALYWYRQSLGQGLEFLIYFQGNSAPDKSGLPSDRFSAERTGGSVSTLTIQRTQQEDSAVYLCASSLFLWTDANNEQFFGPGTRLTVL.